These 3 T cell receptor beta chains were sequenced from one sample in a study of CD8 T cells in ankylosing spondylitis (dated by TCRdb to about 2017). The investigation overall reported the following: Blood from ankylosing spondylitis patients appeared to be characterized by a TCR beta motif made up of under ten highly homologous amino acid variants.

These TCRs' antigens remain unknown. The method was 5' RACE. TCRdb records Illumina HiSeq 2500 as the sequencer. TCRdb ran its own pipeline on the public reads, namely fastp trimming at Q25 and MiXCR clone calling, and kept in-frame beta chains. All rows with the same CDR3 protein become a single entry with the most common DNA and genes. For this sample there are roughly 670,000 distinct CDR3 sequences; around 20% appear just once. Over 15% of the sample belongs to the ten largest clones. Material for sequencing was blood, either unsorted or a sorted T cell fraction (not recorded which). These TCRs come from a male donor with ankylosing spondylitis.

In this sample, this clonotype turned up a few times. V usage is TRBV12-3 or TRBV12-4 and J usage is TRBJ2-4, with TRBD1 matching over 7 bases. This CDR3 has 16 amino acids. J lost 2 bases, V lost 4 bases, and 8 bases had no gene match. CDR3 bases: TGTGCCAGCAGTTACGGGACAGTCTCCTCCAAAAACATTCAGTACTTC. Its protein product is CASSYGTVSSKNIQYF.

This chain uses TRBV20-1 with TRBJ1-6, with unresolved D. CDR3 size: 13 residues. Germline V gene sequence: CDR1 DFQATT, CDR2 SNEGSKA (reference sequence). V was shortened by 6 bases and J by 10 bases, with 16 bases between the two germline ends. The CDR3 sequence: CSATTLSDSPLHF. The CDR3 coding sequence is TGCAGTGCAACGACCCTTTCCGACTCACCCCTCCACTTT.

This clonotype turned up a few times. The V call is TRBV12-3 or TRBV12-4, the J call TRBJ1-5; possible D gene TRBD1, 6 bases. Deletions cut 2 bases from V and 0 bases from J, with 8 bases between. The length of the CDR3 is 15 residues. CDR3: CASSLQGISNQPQHF. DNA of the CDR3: TGTGCCAGCAGTTTACAGGGGATTAGCAATCAGCCCCAGCATTTT.